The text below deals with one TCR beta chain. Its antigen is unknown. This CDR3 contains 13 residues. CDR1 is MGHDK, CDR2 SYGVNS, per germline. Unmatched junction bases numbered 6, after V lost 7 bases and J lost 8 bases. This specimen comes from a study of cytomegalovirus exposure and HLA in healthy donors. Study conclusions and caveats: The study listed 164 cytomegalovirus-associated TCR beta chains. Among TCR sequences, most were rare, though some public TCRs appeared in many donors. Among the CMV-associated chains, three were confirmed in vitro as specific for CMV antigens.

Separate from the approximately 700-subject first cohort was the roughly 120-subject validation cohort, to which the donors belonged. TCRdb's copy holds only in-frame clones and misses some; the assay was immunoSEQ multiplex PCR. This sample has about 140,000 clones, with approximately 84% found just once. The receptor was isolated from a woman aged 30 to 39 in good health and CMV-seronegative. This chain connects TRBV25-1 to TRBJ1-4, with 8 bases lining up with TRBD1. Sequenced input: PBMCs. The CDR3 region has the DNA TGTGCCAGCACGGGACAGGTGGGGGAAAAACTGTTTTTT. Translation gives CASTGQVGEKLFF.